These T cell receptor beta chains were read from a single sample in a study of cytotoxic CD8 clonotypes in ibrutinib-treated CLL. Repertoires were generated with immunoSEQ multiplex PCR, while TCRdb's copy carries only in-frame clones and drops some. The sample lists about 68,000 clones, about two thirds seen once, with 5.7% in the top ten. The starting material was PBMCs, obtained after 12 months of ibrutinib treatment. All receptors come from a human donor with chronic lymphocytic leukemia. Both conserved end residues are part of each CDR3. The D gene is left open where the match is weak. Clone size appears in some rows only: once, few, many, or a class for an expanded clone.

size	length	D	V	J	DNA	CDR3
.	15	.	TRBV19	TRBJ1-5	TGTGCCAGTAGTAAAGGAATGGGTTCAGGACAGCCCCAGCATTTT	CASSKGMGSGQPQHF
.	15	.	TRBV6-5	TRBJ1-5	TGTGCCAGCAGTTACTCGGCCAGGGCTAATCAGCCCCAGCATTTT	CASSYSARANQPQHF
.	17	TRBD1	TRBV18	TRBJ1-4	TGTGCCAGCTCACCAATGGCAGGGGGCTTGGCTAATGAAAAACTGTTTTTT	CASSPMAGGLANEKLFF
few	12	.	TRBV7-9	TRBJ1-2	TGTGCCAGCACGGCAGGGCGCAGTGGCTACACCTTC	CASTAGRSGYTF
.	13	TRBD1	TRBV28	TRBJ1-2	TGTGCCAGCAGCAAACCGGACAGGGATGGCTACACCTTC	CASSKPDRDGYTF
.	15	.	TRBV10-3	TRBJ2-7	TGTGCCATCAGTGAATTAAGACCGGGGTTGGGGGAGCAGTACTTC	CAISELRPGLGEQYF
few	15	.	TRBV2	TRBJ1-5	TGTGCCAGCAGTGAATTCCCGACAAGCAATCAGCCCCAGCATTTT	CASSEFPTSNQPQHF
.	11	.	TRBV6-5	TRBJ2-7	TGTGCCAGCAGTTACAAATACGAGCAGTACTTC	CASSYKYEQYF
.	14	.	TRBV18	TRBJ1-4	TGTGCCAGCTCACGCCTCGGGGGTAACGAAAAACTGTTTTTT	CASSRLGGNEKLFF
.	12	.	TRBV27	TRBJ1-5	TGTGCCAGCAGTCCCCAAGGGCAGCCCCAGCATTTT	CASSPQGQPQHF
.	14	.	TRBV29-1	TRBJ2-1	TGCAGCGGCCGGAAGGGCCAATTGGACAATGAGCAGTTCTTC	CSGRKGQLDNEQFF
.	15	.	TRBV4-1	TRBJ1-1	TGCGCCAGCAGCCAAGTAGGGGAGGGGTGGACTGAAGCTTTCTTT	CASSQVGEGWTEAFF